The rows below give T cell receptor beta chains drawn from one sample of a study of brain T cells in children with intractable seizures. The repertoire was sequenced with immunoSEQ multiplex PCR; TCRdb's copy has only in-frame clones and lacks some. Among 110,000 or so clones listed, 90% to 95% were seen once. Material: peripheral blood, obtained at surgery. All receptors derive from a boy in the first two years of life with hemimegalencephaly and intractable seizures. The CDR3 runs from the conserved cysteine through the conserved F or W. A D gene is named only where the DNA matches it firmly. Some rows mark clone size as missing; the rest say once, few, many or name a class of expanded clone.

J gene | V gene | clone size | D gene | CDR3 DNA | CDR3 protein
TRBJ1-6 | TRBV5-1 | NA | NA | TGCGCCAGCAGCTTGGATGCTTTATTGGATTCACCCCTCCACTTT | CASSLDALLDSPLHF
TRBJ1-6 | TRBV27 | NA | NA | TGTGCCAGCAGCTTTTCCCGGGGGGGTTCACCCCTCCACTTT | CASSFSRGGSPLHF
TRBJ1-2 | TRBV30 | NA | NA | TGTGCCGTGGACCTTGGGGACTATGGCTACACCTTC | CAVDLGDYGYTF
TRBJ2-5 | TRBV29-1 | once | NA | TGCAGCCCCCTGGTGGGACCACAAGAGACCCAGTACTTC | CSPLVGPQETQYF
TRBJ2-5 | TRBV6-2/TRBV6-3 | NA | TRBD2 | TGTGCCAGCAGTTACTCGATTACGACTAGCGGGAGGGCCTGGAAGACCCAGTACTTC | CASSYSITTSGRAWKTQYF
TRBJ2-5 | TRBV27 | NA | TRBD2 | TGTGCCAGCAGTTTTGTCGGGGGGGCAGTTGGAGAGACCCAGTACTTC | CASSFVGGAVGETQYF
TRBJ2-7 | TRBV2 | NA | TRBD1 | TGTGCCAGCAGTGATGGTCGTGGGACAGCGAACTCCTACGAGCAGTACTTC | CASSDGRGTANSYEQYF
TRBJ2-7 | TRBV6-1 | NA | NA | TGTGCCAGCAGTGAAAGGCTCCCCTACGAGCAGTACTTC | CASSERLPYEQYF
TRBJ2-2 | TRBV21-1 | NA | NA | TGTGCCAGCAGGGCCGGGGAGCTGTTTTTT | CASRAGELFF
TRBJ2-3 | TRBV28 | NA | NA | TGTGCCAGCAGTCCTATAGCACGATTGGCAGATACGCAGTATTTT | CASSPIARLADTQYF
TRBJ2-7 | TRBV4-2 | NA | NA | TGTGCCAGCAGCCACACCGGGGGCTACGAGCAGTACTTC | CASSHTGGYEQYF
TRBJ2-1 | TRBV29-1 | NA | TRBD2 | TGCAGCGCCCGGGGGGGAGGGTCCTACAATGAGCAGTTCTTC | CSARGGGSYNEQFF
TRBJ1-5 | TRBV7-9 | NA | TRBD1 | TGTGCCAGCAGCCAAGGGACAGGGACGAATCAGCCCCAGCATTTT | CASSQGTGTNQPQHF
TRBJ1-3 | TRBV28 | NA | NA | TGTGCCAGCAGTCCTCAGGGGTCTGGAAACACCATATATTTT | CASSPQGSGNTIYF
TRBJ2-1 | TRBV28 | NA | NA | TGTGCCAGCAGTGCAGGGGGCTTGGCGGGGGTGAGGAATGAGCAGTTCTTC | CASSAGGLAGVRNEQFF
TRBJ2-7 | TRBV6-5 | once | TRBD2 | TGTGCCAGTGGGTCCTTAGCGGGAATTTCCTACGAGCAGTACTTC | CASGSLAGISYEQYF
TRBJ2-1 | TRBV7-8 | NA | NA | TGTGCCAGCAGCTCTGGGGACTTGCTGTACAATGAGCAGTTCTTC | CASSSGDLLYNEQFF
TRBJ1-2 | TRBV6-4 | NA | NA | TGTGCCAGCAGTGTGACAGGAGCCCCCCCCTATGGCTACACCTTC | CASSVTGAPPYGYTF
TRBJ2-1 | TRBV2 | NA | NA | TGTGCCAGCAGAGTGGGGCGCGCCGACAATGAGCAGTTCTTC | CASRVGRADNEQFF
TRBJ2-2 | TRBV4-1 | NA | TRBD2 | TGCGCCAGCAGCCAAGATCCTAGCGGTGCGAACACCGGGGAGCTGTTTTTT | CASSQDPSGANTGELFF
TRBJ1-4 | TRBV4-3 | NA | NA | TGCGCCAGCAGCCAAGTTCAACAGGGACCAGATGAAAAACTGTTTTTT | CASSQVQQGPDEKLFF
TRBJ2-7 | TRBV12-5 | NA | TRBD2 | TGTGCTAGTGGTTTTTTTCTAGCGGGTTCCTACGAGCAGTACTTC | CASGFFLAGSYEQYF
TRBJ2-7 | TRBV20-1 | NA | TRBD1 | TGCAGTGCTAGTGGGACAGAGACCTACGAGCAGTACTTC | CSASGTETYEQYF
TRBJ1-1 | TRBV28 | NA | TRBD1 | TGTGCCAGCAGGGACAGGGGGCCGTATAAAGCTTTCTTT | CASRDRGPYKAFF
TRBJ1-1 | TRBV13 | NA | TRBD1 | TGTGCCACCCTAGCCCAGGGGGCTGAAGCTTTCTTT | CATLAQGAEAFF